Below, one T cell receptor (beta chain) is given with its context. Its specificity is not known. This sample is drawn from a study of brain T cells in children with intractable seizures. Study-wide findings and caveats: Patients' HCMV serostatus was unknown; virus specificity rests on CDR3 similarity alone. Pre-surgery blood may have been undersampled, hiding some clones.

Using immunoSEQ multiplex PCR, the repertoire was profiled, and TCRdb retains in-frame clones only, with some absent. The sample lists approximately 330,000 clones; 93% were seen once. The CDR3 covers 13 residues. Germline lookup yields CDR1 SNHLY and CDR2 FYNNEI. V lost 6 bases, J lost 8 bases, and 14 bases lay in between. Time point reported: blood from clinic visit 5 months post-surgery; TSC patient then seizure free. Only cases whose brain tissue showed the highest T cell transcript signatures were sequenced. At least one anti-epileptic drug was given before surgery. This TCR came from a boy under two years old with tuberous sclerosis and intractable seizures. The chain links TRBV2 to TRBJ2-1; D gene uncertain. The material sequenced was peripheral blood, taken more than 4 months after surgery. CDR3 coding DNA: TGTGCCAGCAGGGCCGCCGGCTTGGATGAGCAGTTCTTC. Translated, it gives CASRAAGLDEQFF.